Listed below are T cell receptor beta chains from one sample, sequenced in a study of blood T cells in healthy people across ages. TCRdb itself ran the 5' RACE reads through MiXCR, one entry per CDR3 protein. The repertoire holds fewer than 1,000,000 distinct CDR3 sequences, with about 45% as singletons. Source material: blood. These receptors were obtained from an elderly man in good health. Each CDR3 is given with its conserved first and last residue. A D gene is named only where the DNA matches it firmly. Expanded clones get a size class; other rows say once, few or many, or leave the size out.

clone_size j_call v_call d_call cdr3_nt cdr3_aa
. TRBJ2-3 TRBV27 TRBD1 TGTGCCAGCAGTAAACCGGGACAGGGGGCAGATACGCAGTATTTT CASSKPGQGADTQYF
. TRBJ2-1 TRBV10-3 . TGTGCCATCAGTGAGCAGAGCTCCTACAATGAGCAGTTCTTC CAISEQSSYNEQFF
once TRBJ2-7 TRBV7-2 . TGTGCCAGCAGCCTAGCTCAGGGCGCCTACGAGCGGTACTTC CASSLAQGAYERYF
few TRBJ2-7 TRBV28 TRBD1 TGTGCCAGCAGACTCTCCGGGACAGGGGCCTACGAGCAGTACTTC CASRLSGTGAYEQYF
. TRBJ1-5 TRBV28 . TGTGCCAGTCGGGAGCGCAATCAGCCCCAGCATTTT CASRERNQPQHF
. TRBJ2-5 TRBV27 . TGTGCCAGCAACCCGGGACACGGCGGGTTGGAGACCCAGTACTTC CASNPGHGGLETQYF
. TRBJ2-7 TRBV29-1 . TGCAGCGTTGAAATTACGGCCTCGAGTAGGGTGGAGCAGTACTTC CSVEITASSRVEQYF
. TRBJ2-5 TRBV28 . TGTGCCAGCAGTTTATTTCCGGGTTCCCCCCCAGAGACCCAGTACTTC CASSLFPGSPPETQYF
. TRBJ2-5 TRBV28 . TGTGCCAGCAGGGTTAGCGGAAGTAAAGAGACCCAGTACTTC CASRVSGSKETQYF
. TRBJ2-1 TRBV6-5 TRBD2 TGTGCCAGCAGGGGAGCTAGCGGAGGATACAATAAGCAGTTCTTC CASRGASGGYNKQFF
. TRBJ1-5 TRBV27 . TGTGCCAGCAGTTTATTTTCTAGCAATCAGCCCCAGCATTTT CASSLFSSNQPQHF
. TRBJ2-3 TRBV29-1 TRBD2 TGCAGCGTTAGCGGGAGTAGCACAGATACGCAGTATTTT CSVSGSSTDTQYF
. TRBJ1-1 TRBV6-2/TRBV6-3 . TGTGCCAGCAGTAACCAGGGGCCTGAAGCTTTCTTT CASSNQGPEAFF
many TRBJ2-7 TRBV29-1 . TGCAGCGTCGTACCGAGGACCGAGACAGTGTACGAGCAGTACTTC CSVVPRTETVYEQYF
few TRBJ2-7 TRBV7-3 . TGTGCCAGCAGCTTAGAGGGTCCCATAGCCCACGAGCAGTACTTC CASSLEGPIAHEQYF
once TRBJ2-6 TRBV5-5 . TGTGCCAGCAGCTTGGAGGGCTTCGACTCTGGGGCCAACGTCCTGACTTTC CASSLEGFDSGANVLTF
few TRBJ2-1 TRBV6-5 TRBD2 TGTGCCAGCAGTTCCATCAGCGGGAGGGCGCACAATGAGCAGTTCTTC CASSSISGRAHNEQFF
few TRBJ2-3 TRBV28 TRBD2 TGTGCCAGCAGTCCTAGCGGGTACACAGATACGCAGTATTTT CASSPSGYTDTQYF
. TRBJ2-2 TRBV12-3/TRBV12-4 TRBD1 TGTGCCAGCGGATCACAGGGGACCGGGGAGCTGTTTTTT CASGSQGTGELFF
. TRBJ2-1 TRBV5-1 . TGCACCAGCAGCTTGGAGGGGGCATATGAGCAGTTCTTC CTSSLEGAYEQFF
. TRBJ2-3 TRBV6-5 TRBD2 TGTGCCAGCAGTTTCTCGGGACTAGCGGGACCAGATACGCAGTATTTT CASSFSGLAGPDTQYF
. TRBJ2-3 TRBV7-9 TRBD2 TGTGCCAGCAGCATGGGACTAGCGGGAGGGGACACAGATACGCAGTATTTT CASSMGLAGGDTDTQYF
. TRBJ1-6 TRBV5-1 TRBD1 TGCGCCAGCAGCTTCCAGACAGGGAATTCACCCCTCCACTTT CASSFQTGNSPLHF
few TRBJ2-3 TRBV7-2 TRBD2 TGTGCCAGCAGCTACTTGGGACTAGCGGGGGCAGATACGCAGTATTTT CASSYLGLAGADTQYF
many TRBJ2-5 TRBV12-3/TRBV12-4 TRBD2 TGTGCCAGCAGTTCACTAGCGGGAGACGGGGAGACCCAGTACTTC CASSSLAGDGETQYF
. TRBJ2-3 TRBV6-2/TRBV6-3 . TGTGCCAGCAGTTACGATGGGGGGACCTCCCTGGATACGCAGTATTTT CASSYDGGTSLDTQYF
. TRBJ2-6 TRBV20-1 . TGCAGTGCACGAGAGGTCGCTGGGGCCAACGTCCTGACTTTC CSAREVAGANVLTF
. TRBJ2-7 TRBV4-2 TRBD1 TGTGCCAGCAGCCAGCCTCCTTCCGGACAGGGACCTGTTGAGCAGTACTTC CASSQPPSGQGPVEQYF
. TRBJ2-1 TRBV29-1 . TGCAGCGCCGCTAGGTCAGGGGGCGGGGGTGAGCAGTTCTTC CSAARSGGGGEQFF
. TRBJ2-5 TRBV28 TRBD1 TGTGCCAGCAGTCTTCAGGGGGCATTGTTGGAGACCCAGTACTTC CASSLQGALLETQYF
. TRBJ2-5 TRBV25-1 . TGTGCCAGCAGTGACTCTTACCAAGAGACCCAGTACTTC CASSDSYQETQYF
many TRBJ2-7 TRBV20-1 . TGCAGTGCTAGAGACGCCAGGAACCCCCGGTCCTACGAGCAGTACTTC CSARDARNPRSYEQYF
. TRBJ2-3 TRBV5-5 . TGTGCCAGCAGCTTCCCGACAGGGCGGGAAGATACGCAGTATTTT CASSFPTGREDTQYF
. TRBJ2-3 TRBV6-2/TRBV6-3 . TGTGCCAGCAGTTACTCATGGGCGTCTACGCAGTATTTT CASSYSWASTQYF
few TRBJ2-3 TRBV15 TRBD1 TGTGCCACCAGCAGAGCACTGAGACAGGGATCAGATACGCAGTATTTT CATSRALRQGSDTQYF
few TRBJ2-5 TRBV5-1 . TGCGCCAGCAGCTTGGAGGCGGGACCCCAAGAGACCCAGTACTTC CASSLEAGPQETQYF
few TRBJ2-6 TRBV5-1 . TGCGCCAGCAGCCTGGCGGGGCGCCTGGCCAACGTCCTGACTTTC CASSLAGRLANVLTF
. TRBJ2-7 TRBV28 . TGTGCCAGCGGAAGCCGCAGCTACGAGCAGTACTTC CASGSRSYEQYF
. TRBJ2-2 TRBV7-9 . TGTGCCAGCAGGACGGGGGCAGGGGCGAACACCGGGGAGCTGTTTTTT CASRTGAGANTGELFF
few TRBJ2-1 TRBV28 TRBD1 TGTGCCAGCAGTTCACAGGGGTCTCCCTACAATGAGCAGTTCTTC CASSSQGSPYNEQFF
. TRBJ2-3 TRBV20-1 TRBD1 TGCAGTGCTCCCCGGGACACGGGACAGGATACGCAGTATTTT CSAPRDTGQDTQYF
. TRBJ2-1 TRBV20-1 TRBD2 TGCAGTGCTAGCAATCGACCCATAGTTGGCGGGAGGGCCAATGAGCAGTTCTTC CSASNRPIVGGRANEQFF
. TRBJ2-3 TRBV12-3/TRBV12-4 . TGTGCCAGCAGTTCCTCTAGCGACATCACAGATACGCAGTATTTT CASSSSSDITDTQYF
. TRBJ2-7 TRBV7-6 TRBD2 TGTGCCAGCAGCTTATCGTCCGCTCGACTAGCGGGTTACAATGAGCAGTACTTC CASSLSSARLAGYNEQYF
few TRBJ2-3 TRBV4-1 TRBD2 TGCGCCAGCAGCCAAGATCGCGTCCTAGCGGAGGACACAGATACGCAGTATTTT CASSQDRVLAEDTDTQYF
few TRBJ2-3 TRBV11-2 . TGTGCCAGCAGCTTATACCCTAGGACAGATACGCAGTATTTT CASSLYPRTDTQYF